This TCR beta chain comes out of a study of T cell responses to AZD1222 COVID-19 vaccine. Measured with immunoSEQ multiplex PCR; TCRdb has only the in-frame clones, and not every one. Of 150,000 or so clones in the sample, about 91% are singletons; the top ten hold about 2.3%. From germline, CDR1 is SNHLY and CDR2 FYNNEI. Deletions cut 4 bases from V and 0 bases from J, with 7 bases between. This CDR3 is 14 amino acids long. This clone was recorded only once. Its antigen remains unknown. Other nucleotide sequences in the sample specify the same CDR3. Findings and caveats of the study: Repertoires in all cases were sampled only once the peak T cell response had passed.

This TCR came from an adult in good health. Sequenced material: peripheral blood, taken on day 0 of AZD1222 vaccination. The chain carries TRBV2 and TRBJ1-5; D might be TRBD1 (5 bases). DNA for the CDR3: TGTGCCAGCAGTGCGGGACGTAGCAATCAGCCCCAGCATTTT. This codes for CASSAGRSNQPQHF.